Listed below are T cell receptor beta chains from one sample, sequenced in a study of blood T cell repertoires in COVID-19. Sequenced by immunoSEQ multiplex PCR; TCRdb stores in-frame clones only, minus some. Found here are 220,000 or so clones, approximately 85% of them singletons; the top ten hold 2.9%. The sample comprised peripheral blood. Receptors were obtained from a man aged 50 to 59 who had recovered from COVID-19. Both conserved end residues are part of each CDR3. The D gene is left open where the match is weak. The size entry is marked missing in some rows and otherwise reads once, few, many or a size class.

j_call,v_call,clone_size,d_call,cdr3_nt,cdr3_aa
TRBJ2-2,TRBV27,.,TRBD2,TGTGCCAGCAGTCCATACTCCCTAGCGGGAGACGCCGGGGAGCTGTTTTTT,CASSPYSLAGDAGELFF
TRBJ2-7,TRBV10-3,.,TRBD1,TGTGCCATCAGTGAGTCTACGGGACAGACCTACGAGCAGTACTTC,CAISESTGQTYEQYF
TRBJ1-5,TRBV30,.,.,TGTGCCTGGAGTGATAACCTAGGTGGCAATCAGCCCCAGCATTTT,CAWSDNLGGNQPQHF
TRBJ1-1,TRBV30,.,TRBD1,TGTGCCTGGAGTGTGCGGACAGGGGGTTTTTTGACGAACACTGAAGCTTTCTTT,CAWSVRTGGFLTNTEAFF
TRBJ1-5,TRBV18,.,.,TGTGCCAGCTCACCCAGGGAAGGGGGCAATCAGCCCCAGCATTTT,CASSPREGGNQPQHF
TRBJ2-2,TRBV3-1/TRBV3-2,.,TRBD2,TGTGCCAGCAGCCAAGAAATGCGGGAGGGGTCCGGGGAGCTGTTTTTT,CASSQEMREGSGELFF
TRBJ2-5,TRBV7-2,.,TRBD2,TGTGCCAGCAGCCTCGGACTAGCGGGAGTGGGAGAGACCCAGTACTTC,CASSLGLAGVGETQYF
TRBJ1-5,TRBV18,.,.,TGTGCCAGCTCCCTTAGCAATCAGCCCCAGCATTTT,CASSLSNQPQHF
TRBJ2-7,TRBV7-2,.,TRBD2,TGTGCCAGCAGCGCCGATAGCGGGAGGGCTGCGGACGAGCAGTACTTC,CASSADSGRAADEQYF
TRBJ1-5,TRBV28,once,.,TGTGCCAGCAGTTTAGGCCAGGGTTTTCGTCAGCCCCAGCATTTT,CASSLGQGFRQPQHF
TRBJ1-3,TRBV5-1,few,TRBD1,TGCGCCAGCAGCGGTGGGACAGGGGGCTCTGGAAACACCATATATTTT,CASSGGTGGSGNTIYF
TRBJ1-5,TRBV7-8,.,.,TGTGCCACCGGGCAGGGTTCGGGCAATCAGCCCCAGCATTTT,CATGQGSGNQPQHF
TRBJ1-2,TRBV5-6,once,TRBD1,TGTGCCAGCAGCTTCCCGACAGGGACCTATGGCTACACCTTC,CASSFPTGTYGYTF
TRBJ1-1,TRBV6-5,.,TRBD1,TGTGCCAGCAAACGAGGGGGCGCAAACACTGAAGCTTTCTTT,CASKRGGANTEAFF
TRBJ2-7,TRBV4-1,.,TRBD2,TGCGCCAGCAGCCAAGGGACTAGCGGGAGGGCGTACGAGCAGTACTTC,CASSQGTSGRAYEQYF
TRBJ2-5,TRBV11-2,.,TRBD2,TGTGCCAGCAGGCGACTAGCGGGGGACCAAGAGACCCAGTACTTC,CASRRLAGDQETQYF
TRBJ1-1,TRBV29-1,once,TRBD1,TGCAGCGTTGAAGGGGTACAGGGGGGAATGAACACTGAAGCTTTCTTT,CSVEGVQGGMNTEAFF
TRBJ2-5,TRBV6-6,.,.,TGTGCCAGCAGACGTGGGGGCACAGAAGAGACCCAGTACTTC,CASRRGGTEETQYF
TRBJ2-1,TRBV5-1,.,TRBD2,TGCGCCAGCAGCGAAAACCCCGGGACTAGCGGAAATGAGCAGTTCTTC,CASSENPGTSGNEQFF
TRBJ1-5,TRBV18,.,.,TGTGCCAGCTCCCACAGGGTTGGCAATCAGCCCCAGCATTTT,CASSHRVGNQPQHF
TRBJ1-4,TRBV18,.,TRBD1,TGTGCCAGCTCACCGGGGGCAGGGGGCTTGCGAGAAAAACTGTTTTTT,CASSPGAGGLREKLFF
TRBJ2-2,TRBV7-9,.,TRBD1,TGTGCCAGCAGCACCCGGACAGGGAGGAACACCGGGGAGCTGTTTTTT,CASSTRTGRNTGELFF
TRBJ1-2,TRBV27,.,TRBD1,TGTGCCAGCAGTTCATCAGCGACAGGGATCTACGGCTACACCTTC,CASSSSATGIYGYTF